This T cell receptor beta chain was sequenced during a study of T cells in Graves' hyperthyroidism and ophthalmopathy. The study's findings and limits: Among thyroid clonotypes expanded above 0.001, most also appeared in blood.

TCR beta CDR3 regions were amplified from RNA. The HTBI primer set drove a first-round RT-PCR of the TCR CDR3. One entry per CDR3 protein, called by TCRdb with MiXCR from the multiplex PCR reads. The sample yields more than 350,000 distinct CDR3 sequences, about 15% seen once. V dropped 6 bases and J dropped 5 bases, with 20 bases sitting between them. This CDR3 is built from 15 residues. Remarks on this clonotype: Antigen specificity is unknown.

Newly diagnosed patients aged 18 to 65 had hyperthyroidism of under 2 months' duration. Used for diagnoses were clinical symptoms, serum thyroxine and TRAb, thyroid ultrasound and orbital computed tomography. Sample: blood. This TCR derives from a woman aged 25 to 39 with Graves' hyperthyroidism. The genes are TRBV12-3 or TRBV12-4 and TRBJ2-7; possibly TRBD1 for D (5 bases). CDR3 amino acids: CASSPGNLGSHEQYF. CDR3 nucleotides: TGTGCCAGCAGCCCAGGGAATTTAGGTAGCCACGAGCAGTACTTC.